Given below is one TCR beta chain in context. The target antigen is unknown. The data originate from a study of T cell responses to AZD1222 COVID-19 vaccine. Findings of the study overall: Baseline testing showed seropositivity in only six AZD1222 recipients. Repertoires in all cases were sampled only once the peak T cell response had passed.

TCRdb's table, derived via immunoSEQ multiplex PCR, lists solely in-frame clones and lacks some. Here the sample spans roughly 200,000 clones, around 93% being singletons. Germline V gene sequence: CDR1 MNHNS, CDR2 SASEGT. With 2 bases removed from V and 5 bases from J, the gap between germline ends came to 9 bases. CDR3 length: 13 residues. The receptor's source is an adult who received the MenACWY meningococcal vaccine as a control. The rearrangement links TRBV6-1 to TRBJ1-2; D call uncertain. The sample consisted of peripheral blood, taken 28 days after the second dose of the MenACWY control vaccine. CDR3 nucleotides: TGTGCCAGCAGTGAAAACAGTAGATATGGCTACACCTTC. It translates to CASSENSRYGYTF.